This T cell receptor beta chain was captured by sequencing in a study of shared clonotypes between healthy human individuals. Study details: Contributing individuals were two females and a few males aged 18 to 49.

A single count supports this clone. None of the donors, who were healthy HIV-negative adults, had recently had acute infections or vaccinations. V lost 3 bases and J lost 7, with 13 bases in between. Germline V gene sequence: CDR1 SGDLS, CDR2 YYNGEE. This CDR3 comprises 13 residues. Template amounts of about 290 ng DNA, around 31,000 T cell genomes, were employed in unsorted PBMC replicate PCRs. DNA from unsorted PBMC was sequenced on ten immunoSEQ deep assay plates. TCRdb keeps only in-frame clones here, not all; method: immunoSEQ multiplex PCR. The sample shows roughly 500,000 clones, about four fifths of them seen only once.

Sequenced input: PBMCs. This clonotype was sampled from a woman between 40 and 50 years old in good health. Some clones in this sample may be carry-over from other donors' samples. V gene TRBV9 combines with J gene TRBJ1-1; D not certain. The CDR3 bases are TGTGCCAGCAGCGGGGGTCCCGGATTTGAAGCTTTCTTT. Translating gives CASSGGPGFEAFF.